These 20 T cell receptor beta chains share one sample of origin, sequenced in a study of blood T cell repertoires in COVID-19. The method was immunoSEQ multiplex PCR; TCRdb's version includes in-frame clones alone and lacks a portion of them. This table has about 200,000 clones, 90% to 95% appearing once. The sample taken for sequencing was peripheral blood. The origin of the receptors is a man aged 25 to 40 with COVID-19, enrolled during active disease.

In its sample, this clone was seen once. The chain couples TRBV7-3 to TRBJ2-3; TRBD1 aligns across 7 bases. Trimming cost V 0 bases and J 0 bases; bases outside gene matches: 3. This CDR3 is 16 amino acids long. From germline, CDR1 is SGHTA and CDR2 FQGTGA. CDR3 DNA: TGTGCCAGCAGCTTAACGGGACAGTATAGCACAGATACGCAGTATTTT. This translates into CASSLTGQYSTDTQYF. The entire variable domain, with the rest obtained from reference TRBV7-3 and TRBJ2-3, is as follows: GAGVSQTPSNKVTEKGKYVELRCDPISGHTALYWYRQSLGQGPEFLIYFQGTGAADDSGLPNDRFFAVRPEGSVSTLKIQRTERGDSAVYLCASSLTGQYSTDTQYFGPGTRLTVL.

This chain joins TRBV6-5 and TRBJ1-2; the D is unclear. Germline V gene sequence: CDR1 MNHEY, CDR2 SVGAGI. The CDR3 spans 13 residues. V was clipped by 4 bases and J by 4 bases, with 10 bases between them. The CDR3 bases are TGTGCCAGCAGTTCAACGAGGAGCTATGGCTACACCTTC. The encoded protein is CASSSTRSYGYTF.

This chain connects TRBV6-6 to TRBJ2-1, with TRBD2 matching over 9 bases. The CDR3 sequence is 16 residues long. V dropped 5 bases and J dropped 4; count of bases not matched to a gene: 9. Germline loops: CDR1 MNHNY, CDR2 SVGAGI (reference sequence). CDR3 nucleotide sequence: TGTGCCAGCAGTAAACCACGACTAGCGGAATACAATGAGCAGTTCTTC. This sequence encodes CASSKPRLAEYNEQFF.

The chain combines TRBV29-1 with TRBJ2-5; D is uncertain. Germline V lookup: CDR1 SQVTM, CDR2 ANQGSEA. Trimming removed 4 bases from V and 1 base from J, with 7 bases in between. This CDR3 has 12 amino acids. The chain's CDR3 is CSVGRSQETQYF. CDR3 DNA sequence: TGCAGCGTTGGACGGAGCCAAGAGACCCAGTACTTC.

The chain joins TRBV6-6 to TRBJ1-2; 9 positions agree with TRBD1. The germline gives CDR1 MNHNY, CDR2 SVGAGI (reference sequence). CDR3 size: 14 residues. V lost 7 bases and J lost 7; bases outside the gene matches: 10. CDR3 DNA sequence: TGTGCCAGCACCGAGGGACAGGGCTTAGTTGGCTACACCTTC. Its protein product is CASTEGQGLVGYTF.

The rearrangement uses TRBV19 and TRBJ1-1; TRBD1 matches at 7 bases. J was trimmed by 4 bases and V by 3 bases; bases with no gene match: 5. The length of the CDR3 is 14 residues. Germline V gene lookup returns CDR1 LNHDA and CDR2 SQIVND (reference sequence). Here the CDR3 DNA reads TGTGCCAGTAGTATCCGACAGGGTGGCACTGAAGCTTTCTTT. This sequence encodes CASSIRQGGTEAFF.

The genes are TRBV4-1 and TRBJ1-6, with D maybe TRBD1 (6 bases). Germline lookup yields CDR1 MGHRA and CDR2 YSYEKL. The ends were cut back, 0 bases at V and 7 bases at J, with 7 bases in the middle. This CDR3 region has 14 residues. CDR3 amino acids: CASSQEGTNSPLHF. In DNA form, the CDR3 reads TGCGCCAGCAGCCAAGAGGGGACAAATTCACCCCTCCACTTT.

This clone was seen a few times. The chain joins TRBV11-3 to TRBJ1-1; tentatively, D is TRBD1 (5 bases). Germline V gene data show CDR1 as SGHNT and CDR2 as YENEEA. V was trimmed by 1 base and J by 3 bases, leaving 15 bases between them. The CDR3 has 16 residues. The CDR3 sequence is CASSLGGTRGDTEAFF. The CDR3 DNA reads TGTGCCAGCAGCTTAGGGGGGACTAGAGGGGACACTGAAGCTTTCTTT.

The gene calls are TRBV2 and TRBJ1-4; D may be TRBD1 (5 bases). The V end lost 4 bases, the J end lost 0 bases, and 6 bases lay between the germline ends. CDR1 and CDR2 from the germline V gene are SNHLY and FYNNEI. The CDR3 runs 14 residues. Here the CDR3 reads CASSAQATNEKLFF. The DNA for the CDR3 is TGTGCCAGCAGTGCACAGGCAACTAATGAAAAACTGTTTTTT.

This clone was recorded once. The chain links TRBV5-1 to TRBJ1-1; 11 positions match TRBD1. Per germline, CDR1 SGHRS and CDR2 YFSETQ. The CDR3 runs 15 residues. Germline trimming cut 4 bases from V and 5 bases from J; bases unmatched to any gene: 7. CDR3 in amino acids: CASSGTGTGGTEAFF. In nucleotides, the CDR3 is TGCGCCAGCAGCGGGACCGGGACAGGGGGGACTGAAGCTTTCTTT.

The sample holds one count of this clone. The chain links TRBV5-1 to TRBJ1-4; 9 nucleotides align to TRBD1. In germline, CDR1 is SGHRS, CDR2 YFSETQ. V dropped 0 bases and J dropped 5; count of bases not matched to a gene: 2. The CDR3 runs 15 residues. In DNA, the CDR3 is TGCGCCAGCAGCTTGGGGGGACAGGGCAATGAAAAACTGTTTTTT. Translation: CASSLGGQGNEKLFF. Looking up the rest from reference TRBV5-1 and TRBJ1-4 gives the full variable domain: KAGVTQTPRYLIKTRGQQVTLSCSPISGHRSVSWYQQTPGQGLQFLFEYFSETQRNKGNFPGRFSGRQFSNSRSEMNVSTLELGDSALYLCASSLGGQGNEKLFFGSGTQLSVL.

This sequence joins TRBV11-2 and TRBJ2-7; 7 bases align to TRBD1. V dropped 3 bases and J dropped 0; count of bases not matched to a gene: 2. CDR3 length: 14 amino acids. The V gene's germline CDR1 is SGHAT and CDR2 FQNNGV. CDR3 nucleotide sequence: TGTGCCAGCAGCTTTGGACAGGACTCCTACGAGCAGTACTTC. This translates into CASSFGQDSYEQYF.

The chain joins TRBV3-1 (or the pseudogene TRBV3-2) to TRBJ2-7, with D possibly TRBD2 on 6 matching bases. The germline CDR1 and CDR2 sequences are LGHDT and YNNKEL (reference sequence). Deletions cut 4 bases from V and 3 bases from J, with 10 bases between. This CDR3 region has 13 residues. CDR3 amino acids: CASSPTGGYEQYF. CDR3 DNA: TGTGCCAGCAGCCCGACCGGGGGCTACGAGCAGTACTTC.

The chain has TRBV5-5 and TRBJ1-4; 9 bases fit TRBD1. Trimming removed 2 bases from V and 5 bases from J; junction bases left unmatched: 1. Per germline, CDR1 SGHKS and CDR2 YYEKEE (reference sequence). This CDR3 is 14 amino acids long. CDR3 nucleotides: TGTGCCAGCAGCTTCGGGACAGGGAATGAAAAACTGTTTTTT. Protein sequence: CASSFGTGNEKLFF.

The chain recombines TRBV7-2 with TRBJ2-7; TRBD2 is a possible D gene (7 bases). V lost 4 bases, J lost 0 bases, and 10 bases lay in between. CDR3 size: 14 residues. Germline V gives CDR1 SGHTA, CDR2 FQGNSA. CDR3 residues: CASSSGGPSYEQYF. CDR3 nucleotides: TGTGCCAGCAGCTCCGGGGGGCCCTCCTACGAGCAGTACTTC. Variable domain in full (rest from reference TRBV7-2 and TRBJ2-7): GAGVSQSPSNKVTEKGKDVELRCDPISGHTALYWYRQSLGQGLEFLIYFQGNSAPDKSGLPSDRFSAERTGGSVSTLTIQRTQQEDSAVYLCASSSGGPSYEQYFGPGTRLTVT.

This chain connects TRBV30 to TRBJ1-2, with 8 bases that match TRBD1. With 4 bases clipped from V and 1 base from J, the junction kept 2 bases outside the gene matches. CDR1 and CDR2 from the germline V gene are GTSNPN and SVGIG (reference sequence). This CDR3 has 13 amino acids. CDR3 sequence: CAWKDRVNYGYTF. The CDR3 DNA reads as TGTGCCTGGAAGGACAGGGTTAACTATGGCTACACCTTC.

The J gene is TRBJ1-2, the V gene TRBV7-9; TRBD1 agrees at 9 bases. Germline V CDR1 and CDR2: SEHNR, FQNEAQ (reference sequence). The CDR3 consists of 16 residues. J gave up 6 bases and V 4 bases, and 12 bases lay outside the gene matches. As DNA, the CDR3 is TGTGCCAGCAGCTCAGTACTAACGACAGGGGGTAATGGCTACACCTTC. Protein product: CASSSVLTTGGNGYTF.

The rearrangement joins TRBV5-1 to TRBJ1-6, with D tentatively TRBD1 (5 bases). The V and J ends lost 0 bases and 5 bases respectively, with 6 bases between them. The CDR3 spans 14 residues. The V gene's germline CDR1 is SGHRS and CDR2 YFSETQ. As DNA, the CDR3 is TGCGCCAGCAGCTTGGGGGGCAATAATTCACCCCTCCACTTT. Its protein is CASSLGGNNSPLHF.

The chain links TRBV30 to TRBJ2-7, with unresolved D. The CDR3 is made up of 12 amino acids. Germline V gene data show CDR1 as GTSNPN and CDR2 as SVGIG (reference sequence). Deletions cut 4 bases from V and 0 bases from J, with 7 bases between. CDR3 sequence reads: CAWNSISYEQYF. CDR3 in DNA: TGTGCCTGGAATAGTATCTCCTACGAGCAGTACTTC.

In nucleotides, the CDR3 is TGTGCCAGCAGTAGTGTCTGGGGCGATTCACCCCTCCACTTT. As protein: CASSSVWGDSPLHF. The chain carries TRBV6-5 and TRBJ1-6; TRBD1 might be the D (5 bases). Trimming pared 5 bases from V and 8 bases from J, leaving 13 bases between. This CDR3 contains 14 residues. CDR1 MNHEY and CDR2 SVGAGI come from the germline V gene.